The sample holds many counts of the clone carrying this T cell receptor beta chain. Its antigen remains unknown. Active ophthalmopathy (CAS at least 3, NOSPECS at least 4), lasting under 3 months. As diagnostic evidence, clinical symptoms, serum thyroxine, TRAb, thyroid ultrasound and orbital computed tomography were relied upon. Germline V gene sequence: CDR1 MDHEN, CDR2 SYDVKM. The V segment lost 5 bases and the J segment 3 bases; nucleotides outside the gene matches: 6. The CDR3 consists of 14 residues. This record comes from a study of Graves' ophthalmopathy and Graves' hyperthyroidism. Study-level findings and limits: With about 71% sensitivity and about 74% specificity, the model predicted ophthalmopathy progression.

As the template, RNA transcripts were used to amplify TCR beta CDR3 regions. The authors performed first-round RT-PCR with HTBI primers and then a second-round multiplex PCR. MiXCR, applied by TCRdb to the multiplex PCR reads, yields one record per CDR3 protein. This sample carries about 210,000 distinct CDR3 sequences, approximately 28% of them seen once, and the ten largest clones take over 7.5%. Source material: peripheral blood. The rearrangement links TRBV28 to TRBJ2-7, with 8 bases lining up with TRBD1. The receptor comes from a man aged 50-59 years with Graves' ophthalmopathy. CDR3 sequence reads: CASSATGGGYEQYF. The CDR3 nucleotides are TGTGCCAGCAGTGCCACAGGGGGAGGCTACGAGCAGTACTTC.